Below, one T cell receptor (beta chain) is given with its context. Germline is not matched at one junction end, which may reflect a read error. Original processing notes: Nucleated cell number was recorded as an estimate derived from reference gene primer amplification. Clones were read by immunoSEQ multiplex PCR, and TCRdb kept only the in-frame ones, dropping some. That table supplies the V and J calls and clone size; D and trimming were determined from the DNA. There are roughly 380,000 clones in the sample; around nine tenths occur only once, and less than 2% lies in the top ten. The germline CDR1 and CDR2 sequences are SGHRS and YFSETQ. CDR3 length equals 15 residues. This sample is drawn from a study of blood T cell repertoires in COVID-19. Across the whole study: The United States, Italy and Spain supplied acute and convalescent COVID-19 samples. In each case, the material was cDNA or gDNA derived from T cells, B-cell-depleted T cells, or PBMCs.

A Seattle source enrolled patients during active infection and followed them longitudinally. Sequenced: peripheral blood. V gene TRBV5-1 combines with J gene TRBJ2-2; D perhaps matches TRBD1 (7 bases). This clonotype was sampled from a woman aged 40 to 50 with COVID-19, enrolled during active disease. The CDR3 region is CTSSLAPGGTGELFF. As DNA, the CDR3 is TGCACCAGCAGCTTGGCCCCAGGGGGGACCGGGGAGCTGTTTTTT.